This T cell receptor (beta chain) emerged from a study of blood T cell repertoires in COVID-19. This clone has a single count. V was pared by 0 bases and J by 2 bases, with 2 bases of the junction left unmatched. The CDR3 is 17 amino acids. Germline V gene sequence: CDR1 SGHRS, CDR2 YFSETQ. Only in-frame clones appear in the TCRdb table, and some are missing; sequencing was by immunoSEQ multiplex PCR. Among some 250,000 clones listed, approximately 80% were seen once. The TCR sequence derives from a man aged 25 to 40 who had recovered from COVID-19. The V call is TRBV5-1, the J call TRBJ2-1, with 13 positions matching TRBD2. The sample consisted of peripheral blood. CDR3 sequence: CASSLEGLAGAYNEQFF. In nucleotides, the CDR3 is TGCGCCAGCAGCTTGGAAGGACTAGCGGGAGCCTACAATGAGCAGTTCTTC.